Reported below is one TCR beta chain. Its antigen is as yet unknown. This entry comes from a study of OX40 agonist ivuxolimab in advanced cancers. Study-wide context: Melanoma, hepatocellular carcinoma, head and neck or renal cell cancer occurred in dose-escalation patients.

Germline CDR1 reads MRHNA; CDR2 reads SNTAGT. The CDR3 consists of 17 residues. Blood samples were obtained at baseline, cycle 4 day 1, and cycle 7 day 1. The table came from immunoSEQ multiplex PCR; TCRdb's copy has only in-frame clones and leaves some out. The sample contains about 83,000 clones, about 81% of which appear only once. Points from the study as a whole: Expanded clones were, on average, more numerous among CD8+ T cells than CD4+. No antigen was identified for the clonally expanded peripheral T cells.

The specimen comprised CD4+ or CD8+ T cells sorted from blood, sampled in a trial of the OX40 agonist ivuxolimab. The chain employs TRBV6-4 and TRBJ2-5; 7 bases are a match to TRBD1. The J call may be mistaken, given a closer DNA end match to TRBJ2-7. This clonotype originated in an adult with an advanced solid tumor such as melanoma, head and neck, liver or kidney cancer. CDR3 bases: TGTGCCAGCAGTGAGGGCCCCTGGACAGGTCCAACCTACGAGCAGTACTTC. As protein: CASSEGPWTGPTYEQYF.